The next 22 T cell receptor beta chains were all read from a single sample in a study of cytomegalovirus exposure and HLA in healthy donors (dated by TCRdb to the late 2010s). Libraries were prepared through the immunoSEQ multiplex PCR assay. For the multiplex PCR, a mixture combining 60 forward primers for TCR Vbeta segments and 13 reverse primers for TCR Jbeta segments was used. The table was pulled from immuneACCESS by TCRdb, which kept in-frame rearrangements only. Such tables lose some clones; where checked, under half of the loss comes from unresolved V genes, and the rest has no known cause. The sample table gives about 130,000 clones. The ten largest clones represent over 0.8% of the sample. Sequenced material: PBMCs. Every receptor here comes from a man aged 18 to 30 in good health and CMV-seronegative.

The rearrangement links TRBV7-9 to TRBJ1-4; the D gene is possibly TRBD1 (5 bases). The germline CDR1 and CDR2 sequences are SEHNR and FQNEAQ (reference sequence). This CDR3 is 14 amino acids long. Trimming removed 3 bases from V and 8 bases from J, with 13 bases in between. The CDR3, as DNA: TGTGCCAGCAGCTTTCTCTCAGGGAACGAAAAACTGTTTTTT. This codes for CASSFLSGNEKLFF.

This chain links TRBV5-6 with TRBJ2-7; no clear D. The V gene's germline CDR1 is SGHDT and CDR2 YYEEEE. The CDR3 is 12 residues long. V shed 0 bases and J shed 6 bases, with 7 bases lying between them. CDR3 residues: CASSLVTSEQYF. The CDR3, as DNA: TGTGCCAGCAGCTTGGTCACGAGCGAGCAGTACTTC.

This chain connects TRBV29-1 to TRBJ2-6; 7 bases agree with TRBD1. Germline values: CDR1 SQVTM, CDR2 ANQGSEA. J was trimmed by 0 bases and V by 4 bases; bases with no gene match: 9. The CDR3 loop spans 17 amino acids. In nucleotides, the CDR3 is TGCAGCGTTGGTAATAACAGGGGCAACTCTGGGGCCAACGTCCTGACTTTC. It encodes CSVGNNRGNSGANVLTF.

This sequence joins TRBV7-3 and TRBJ2-3, with unresolved D. The CDR3 has 14 amino acids. V lost 4 bases and J 9 bases, leaving 17 bases between the germline ends. CDR1 is SGHTA and CDR2 is FQGTGA in the germline V gene. In nucleotides, the CDR3 is TGTGCCAGCAGCTCGATAGGAGAACCTGGGACGCAGTATTTT. Encoded protein: CASSSIGEPGTQYF.

The CDR3 reads CASSPLAVTDTQYF. Written as DNA, the CDR3 is TGTGCCAGCAGCCCACTCGCGGTCACAGATACGCAGTATTTT. The genes are TRBV7-6 and TRBJ2-3; D is unclear. V was cut by 5 bases and J by 2 bases, with 11 bases left in between. The germline V gene has CDR1 SGHVS and CDR2 FNYEAQ. The CDR3 extends over 14 amino acids.

This chain uses TRBV15 with TRBJ1-2; the match to TRBD1 covers 9 bases. The germline V gene encodes CDR1 LNHNV and CDR2 YYDKDF (reference sequence). CDR3 length equals 16 residues. Trimming cost V 0 bases and J 4 bases; bases outside gene matches: 6. The CDR3: CATSRERTGDPYGYTF. The CDR3 DNA sequence: TGTGCCACCAGCAGAGAGCGGACAGGGGATCCCTATGGCTACACCTTC.

CDR3 DNA: TGTGCCACCAGCAGAGAAACAGGGGTGAACACTGAAGCTTTCTTT. Amino acid sequence: CATSRETGVNTEAFF. This chain joins TRBV15 and TRBJ1-1, with 7 bases matching TRBD1. CDR3 length: 15 residues. Germline trimming cut 0 bases from V and 0 bases from J; bases unmatched to any gene: 1. CDR1 is LNHNV and CDR2 is YYDKDF in the germline V gene (reference sequence).

The chain links TRBV30 to TRBJ2-7; 11 bases line up with TRBD2. Germline-derived CDR1 and CDR2 are GTSNPN and SVGIG (reference sequence). With V trimmed by 0 bases and J by 2 bases, 3 bases remained unmatched. CDR3 length equals 15 residues. DNA for the CDR3: TGTGCCTGGAGTGTACTAGCGGGAGTAACCTACGAGCAGTACTTC. Translation: CAWSVLAGVTYEQYF.

The chain has TRBV29-1 and TRBJ2-7; 7 bases agree with TRBD2. The V segment lost 6 bases and the J segment 3 bases; nucleotides outside the gene matches: 14. Germline V gene data show CDR1 as SQVTM and CDR2 as ANQGSEA. This CDR3 region has 15 residues. The CDR3 nucleotides read TGCAGCGTCGTAAGGCCGGCTAGCGGAAGCTACGAGCAGTACTTC. As protein: CSVVRPASGSYEQYF.

V usage is TRBV28 and J usage is TRBJ2-3; the match to TRBD2 covers 8 bases. Per germline, CDR1 MDHEN and CDR2 SYDVKM. CDR3 length equals 14 residues. V shed 4 bases and J 10 bases; nucleotides not matched to a gene: 10. The CDR3 protein is CASSYRGGVWAQYF. The CDR3 region has the DNA TGTGCCAGCAGTTACCGGGGGGGCGTATGGGCGCAGTATTTT.

V is TRBV5-1 and J is TRBJ1-2, with D maybe TRBD1 (5 bases). With 0 bases removed from V and 4 bases from J, the gap between germline ends came to 13 bases. CDR1 SGHRS and CDR2 YFSETQ come from the germline V gene. This CDR3 is built from 15 residues. CDR3 region: CASSLGLDRVYGYTF. Written as DNA, the CDR3 is TGCGCCAGCAGCTTGGGGCTTGACAGAGTCTATGGCTACACCTTC.

This chain uses TRBV18 with TRBJ2-7; D unresolved. The CDR3 loop spans 12 amino acids. Germline values: CDR1 KGHSH, CDR2 LQKENI. The V gene lost 2 bases and the J gene lost 6 bases, with 8 bases spanning the gap. The CDR3 protein is CASSPAIVEQYF. CDR3 bases: TGTGCCAGCTCACCAGCGATTGTCGAGCAGTACTTC.

The genes are TRBV2 and TRBJ2-7, with D possibly TRBD1 on 6 matching bases. The CDR3 runs to 12 residues. V lost 8 bases, J lost 1 base, and 9 bases lay in between. Germline V gene data show CDR1 as SNHLY and CDR2 as FYNNEI. Here the CDR3 reads CASETGSYEQYF. CDR3 sequence (DNA): TGTGCCAGCGAGACAGGTTCCTACGAGCAGTACTTC.

The chain has TRBV6-5 and TRBJ2-7; the match to TRBD1 covers 9 bases. The V gene end was trimmed by 6 bases and the J gene end by 3 bases; junction bases not matched to a gene: 9. The CDR3 is 15 amino acids. Looked up from germline, CDR1 is MNHEY and CDR2 is SVGAGI. CDR3 residues: CASRLTGTGSYEQYF. Written as DNA, the CDR3 is TGTGCCAGCAGACTGACCGGGACAGGGAGCTACGAGCAGTACTTC.

V is TRBV9 and J is TRBJ2-3, with TRBD2 matching over 7 bases. This CDR3 comprises 16 residues. Germline CDR1 reads SGDLS; CDR2 reads YYNGEE. Trimming removed 3 bases from V and 1 base from J; junction bases left unmatched: 8. CDR3 sequence reads: CASSESGALGTDTQYF. The CDR3 DNA sequence: TGTGCCAGCAGCGAAAGCGGGGCTCTCGGCACAGATACGCAGTATTTT.

The chain joins TRBV5-4 to TRBJ1-3; 12 bases fit TRBD1. The germline V gene encodes CDR1 SGHNT and CDR2 YYREEE (reference sequence). The CDR3 runs 18 residues. With 7 bases clipped from V and 4 bases from J, the junction kept 15 bases outside the gene matches. Here the CDR3 DNA reads TGTGCCAGCTGGTTCGGGACAGGGGGCCGGTATTGGGGAAACACCATATATTTT. This codes for CASWFGTGGRYWGNTIYF.

The rearrangement uses TRBV5-1 and TRBJ2-5, with 8 bases identical to TRBD1. Germline V lookup: CDR1 SGHRS, CDR2 YFSETQ. Trimming took 3 bases from V and 5 from J; bases not matched to a gene: 9. The CDR3 totals 15 residues. The CDR3 spells CASSSTGQGWETQYF. The DNA for the CDR3 is TGCGCCAGCAGCTCGACTGGACAGGGTTGGGAGACCCAGTACTTC.

V gene TRBV2 combines with J gene TRBJ2-3; D uncertain. The CDR3 has 13 residues. Per germline, CDR1 SNHLY and CDR2 FYNNEI. V lost 7 bases and J 1 base, leaving 9 bases between the germline ends. As DNA, the CDR3 is TGTGCCAGCACCCGACTCGGCACAGATACGCAGTATTTT. Encoded protein: CASTRLGTDTQYF.

The V and J genes are TRBV28 and TRBJ1-5, with D possibly matching TRBD1 (5 bases). Germline CDR1 MDHEN, CDR2 SYDVKM. This CDR3 comprises 13 residues. V was trimmed by 7 bases and J by 6 bases, leaving 13 bases between them. The CDR3 nucleotides read TGTGCCAGCATCCCAGCGCAGGGTCAGCCCCAGCATTTT. Amino acid sequence: CASIPAQGQPQHF.

V and J are TRBV5-5 and TRBJ1-4, with a tentative D call TRBD1 (6 bases). This CDR3 has 15 amino acids. V lost 4 bases, J lost 7 bases, and 17 bases lay in between. Germline CDR1 SGHKS, CDR2 YYEKEE (reference sequence). DNA of the CDR3: TGTGCCAGCAGCGTCCTACAGGGTATGGGTGAAAAACTGTTTTTT. Translating gives CASSVLQGMGEKLFF.

This chain joins TRBV29-1 and TRBJ1-2, with TRBD1 matching 7 bases. V was clipped by 5 bases and J by 10 bases; unmatched bases: 7. The CDR3 spans 11 residues. The germline V gene encodes CDR1 SQVTM and CDR2 ANQGSEA. The CDR3 region has the DNA TGCAGCGTTTCGAGGGGGCCATTCTACACCTTC. It yields the protein CSVSRGPFYTF.

The chain joins TRBV5-1 to TRBJ1-2, with TRBD1 identical over 7 bases. This CDR3 is built from 17 residues. J lost 4 bases, V lost 4 bases, and 16 bases had no gene match. Germline V gene sequence: CDR1 SGHRS, CDR2 YFSETQ. In nucleotides, the CDR3 is TGCGCCAGCAGCCCGGATAATACCGGGACAGCCTTCTATGGCTACACCTTC. It encodes CASSPDNTGTAFYGYTF.